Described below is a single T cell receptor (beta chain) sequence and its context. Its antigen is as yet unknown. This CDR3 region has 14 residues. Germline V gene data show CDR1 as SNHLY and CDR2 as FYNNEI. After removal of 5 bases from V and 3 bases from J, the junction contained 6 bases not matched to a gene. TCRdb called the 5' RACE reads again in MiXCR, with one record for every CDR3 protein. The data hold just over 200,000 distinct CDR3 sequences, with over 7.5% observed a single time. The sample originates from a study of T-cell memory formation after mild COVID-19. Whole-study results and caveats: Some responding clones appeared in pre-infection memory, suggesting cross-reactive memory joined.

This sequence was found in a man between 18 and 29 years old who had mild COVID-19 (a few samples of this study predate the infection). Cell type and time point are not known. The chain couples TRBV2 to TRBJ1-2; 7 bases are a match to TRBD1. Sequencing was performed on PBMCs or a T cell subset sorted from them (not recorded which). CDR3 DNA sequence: TGTGCCAGCAGTTTCCCGACAGGGTACTATGGCTACACCTTC. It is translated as CASSFPTGYYGYTF.